One sample yielded the 2 T cell receptor beta chains listed below, sequenced in a study of blood T cells in healthy people across ages. PCR was performed a second time for 7 to 11 cycles using a sample-barcoded 5' primer and a J-beta primer mix. A single record per CDR3 protein comes from TCRdb applying MiXCR to the 5' RACE reads. This sample has approximately 1.5 million distinct CDR3 sequences, with about 42% found just once. Specimen: blood. Receptors originate from a young woman in good health.

The chain employs TRBV27 and TRBJ2-2, with 8 bases identical to TRBD1. J gave up 3 bases and V 3 bases, and 9 bases lay outside the gene matches. The CDR3 is 17 amino acids. Germline V lookup: CDR1 MNHEY, CDR2 SMNVEV (reference sequence). CDR3 residues: CASSFLRTGIDTGELFF. Here the CDR3 DNA reads TGTGCCAGCAGTTTTCTGCGGACAGGGATCGACACCGGGGAGCTGTTTTTT.

Turning to this clonotype: One end of the junction is discordant with germline, which a read error may explain. The chain has TRBV5-1 and TRBJ2-7; D may be TRBD1 or TRBD2 (5 bases each). Germline CDR1 reads SGHRS; CDR2 reads YFSETQ. This CDR3 region has 16 residues. CDR3 in DNA: TGCGCCAGCGGCTTGGGGCCGGACGGACTTTTCTACGAGCAGTACTTC. It codes for CASGLGPDGLFYEQYF.